This T cell receptor beta chain is from a study of OX40 agonist ivuxolimab in advanced cancers. This table comes from immunoSEQ multiplex PCR, and its TCRdb copy is limited to in-frame clones, with some not included. This table holds under 75,000 clones, 80% to 90% found once. Patients with autoimmune history or systemic immunosuppression were excluded. Trimming took off 3 bases at V and 3 bases at J, with 11 bases between the two ends. The germline V gene encodes CDR1 LNHDA and CDR2 SQIVND (reference sequence). There are 15 residues in the CDR3. The rearrangement links TRBV19 to TRBJ2-2, with a weak D call TRBD2 (6 bases). Sequenced material: CD4+ or CD8+ T cells sorted from blood, taken in a trial of the OX40 agonist ivuxolimab. The sequence came from an adult with an advanced solid tumor such as melanoma, head and neck, liver or kidney cancer. The CDR3 is CASSMSRDHTGELFF. In nucleotides, the CDR3 is TGTGCCAGTAGTATGTCGCGGGATCACACCGGGGAGCTGTTTTTT.